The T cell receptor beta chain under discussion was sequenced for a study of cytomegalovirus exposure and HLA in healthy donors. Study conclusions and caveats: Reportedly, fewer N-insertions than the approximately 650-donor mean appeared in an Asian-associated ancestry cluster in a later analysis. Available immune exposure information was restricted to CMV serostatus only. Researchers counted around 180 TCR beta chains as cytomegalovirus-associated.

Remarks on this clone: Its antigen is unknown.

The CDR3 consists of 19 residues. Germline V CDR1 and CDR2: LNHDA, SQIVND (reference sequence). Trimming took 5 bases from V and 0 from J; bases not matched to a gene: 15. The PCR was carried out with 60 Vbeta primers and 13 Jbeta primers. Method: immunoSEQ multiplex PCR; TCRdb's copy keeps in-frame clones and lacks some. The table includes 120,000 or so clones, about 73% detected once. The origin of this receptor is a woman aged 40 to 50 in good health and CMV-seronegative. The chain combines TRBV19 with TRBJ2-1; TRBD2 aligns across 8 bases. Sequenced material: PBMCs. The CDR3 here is CASSFLMGATSGSYNEQFF. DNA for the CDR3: TGTGCCAGTAGTTTCTTGATGGGGGCTACTAGCGGCTCCTACAATGAGCAGTTCTTC.